These 25 T cell receptor beta chains were all obtained from the same sample, sequenced in a study of cytomegalovirus exposure and HLA in healthy donors. The PCR used 60 Vbeta and 13 Jbeta primers. The data were produced by immunoSEQ multiplex PCR, yet TCRdb's version contains in-frame clones alone and is incomplete. This sample has hundreds of thousands of clones, with 76% found just once. Source material: PBMCs. The receptors here all came from a man aged 18 to 29 in good health and CMV-seronegative.

The chain carries TRBV28 and TRBJ2-7; 7 nucleotides align to TRBD1. Trimming took 6 bases from V and 2 from J; bases not matched to a gene: 4. The germline V gene has CDR1 MDHEN and CDR2 SYDVKM. The CDR3 spans 13 residues. The CDR3 nucleotides are TGTGCCAGCAGGACGACAGGGACCTACGAGCAGTACTTC. This sequence encodes CASRTTGTYEQYF.

This chain links TRBV29-1 with TRBJ1-1; D remains ambiguous. The V and J ends lost 7 bases and 3 bases respectively, with 15 bases between them. CDR3 length equals 13 residues. The germline gives CDR1 SQVTM, CDR2 ANQGSEA. CDR3 sequence reads: CSARRGGDTEAFF. In DNA, the CDR3 is TGCAGCGCGCGACGGGGAGGTGACACTGAAGCTTTCTTT.

In this sample, this clone turned up a few times. This sequence joins TRBV19 and TRBJ2-5; 7 bases fit TRBD1. CDR1 is LNHDA, CDR2 SQIVND, per germline (reference sequence). CDR3 length: 18 residues. The ends lost 0 bases at V and 2 bases at J; junction bases unmatched: 12. The CDR3 region is CASSIEAGVGDRQETQYF. As DNA, the CDR3 is TGTGCCAGTAGTATAGAGGCGGGTGTGGGGGACAGACAAGAGACCCAGTACTTC.

In its sample, this clone was seen once. The rearrangement links TRBV7-9 to TRBJ1-4; 8 bases match TRBD1. The CDR3 extends over 15 amino acids. The V and J ends lost 4 bases and 7 bases, in that order; junction bases with no gene match: 8. Germline-derived CDR1 and CDR2 are SEHNR and FQNEAQ (reference sequence). CDR3 protein: CASSSGQGKGEKLFF. The CDR3 nucleotides read TGTGCCAGCAGCTCCGGACAGGGAAAAGGTGAAAAACTGTTTTTT.

A few counts support this clone. The V and J genes are TRBV28 and TRBJ2-7; 7 positions agree with TRBD1. The germline CDR1 and CDR2 sequences are MDHEN and SYDVKM. The CDR3 consists of 14 residues. Trimming at V came to 6 bases and at J to 2 bases, leaving 7 bases not matched to a gene. The CDR3 region is CASSRFGTAYEQYF. As DNA, the CDR3 is TGTGCCAGCAGCCGATTCGGGACAGCCTACGAGCAGTACTTC.

This chain connects TRBV4-1 to TRBJ1-2; 8 bases are a match to TRBD1. Germline CDR1 is MGHRA and CDR2 is YSYEKL. The CDR3 is 14 residues long. V dropped 1 base and J dropped 5; count of bases not matched to a gene: 3. CDR3 bases: TGCGCCAGCAGCCAAGCGACAGGGGAGTATGGCTACACCTTC. It translates to CASSQATGEYGYTF.

CDR3 loop: CASSPRRVGLDTDTQYF. The CDR3 DNA sequence: TGTGCCAGCAGCCCCCGAAGGGTGGGACTAGATACAGATACGCAGTATTTT. J is TRBJ2-3 and V is TRBV11-2; 8 bases match TRBD2. This CDR3 region has 17 residues. Germline V CDR1 and CDR2: SGHAT, FQNNGV. With 5 bases clipped from V and 3 bases from J, the junction kept 13 bases outside the gene matches.

The rearrangement links TRBV28 to TRBJ1-2, with TRBD1 matching over 9 bases. The CDR3 contains 15 residues. Germline CDR1 reads MDHEN; CDR2 reads SYDVKM. The V segment lost 5 bases and the J segment 3 bases; nucleotides outside the gene matches: 7. CDR3 nucleotide sequence: TGTGCCAGCAGTGTGGGACAGGGATATGACTATGGCTACACCTTC. This translates into CASSVGQGYDYGYTF.

The chain links TRBV6-5 to TRBJ1-3; D uncertain. Germline V gene data show CDR1 as MNHEY and CDR2 as SVGAGI. The germline V and J ends were trimmed by 10 bases and 0 bases, with 16 bases remaining between them. The CDR3 totals 15 residues. The CDR3 loop is CATAERRPSGNTIYF. CDR3 DNA sequence: TGTGCCACCGCCGAGCGCAGACCCTCTGGAAACACCATATATTTT.

The chain has TRBV7-9 and TRBJ2-3; 12 positions match TRBD2. There are 18 residues in the CDR3. V shed 5 bases, J shed 2 bases, and the junction held 11 bases outside the gene matches. The V gene's germline CDR1 is SEHNR and CDR2 FQNEAQ (reference sequence). Here the CDR3 reads CASSPASGRAGVTDTQYF. The CDR3 DNA sequence: TGTGCCAGCAGCCCCGCTAGCGGGAGGGCCGGGGTCACAGATACGCAGTATTTT. Supplemented by reference TRBV7-9 and TRBJ2-3, the full variable domain reads DTGVSQNPRHKITKRGQNVTFRCDPISEHNRLYWYRQTLGQGPEFLTYFQNEAQLEKSRLLSDRFSAERPKGSFSTLEIQRTEQGDSAMYLCASSPASGRAGVTDTQYFGPGTRLTVL.

The chain combines TRBV6-1 with TRBJ2-7, with 9 bases that match TRBD1. The CDR3 totals 16 residues. The V gene end was trimmed by 2 bases and the J gene end by 3 bases; junction bases not matched to a gene: 8. Per the germline V gene, CDR1 is MNHNS and CDR2 is SASEGT. The CDR3: CASSEPWGTGYYEQYF. Here the CDR3 DNA reads TGTGCCAGCAGTGAACCGTGGGGGACAGGGTACTACGAGCAGTACTTC.

A single count supports this clone. The chain is built from TRBV11-2 and TRBJ2-5; 8 bases agree with TRBD2. In germline, CDR1 is SGHAT, CDR2 FQNNGV. This CDR3 region has 14 residues. V shed 4 bases, J shed 6 bases, and the junction held 7 bases outside the gene matches. CDR3: CASSSPRGGKTQYF. CDR3 nucleotide sequence: TGTGCCAGCAGCTCTCCCCGGGGGGGGAAGACCCAGTACTTC.

The V and J genes are TRBV7-8 and TRBJ1-1; TRBD1 matches 9 bases. CDR1 and CDR2 (germline): SGHVS, FQNEAQ. CDR3 size: 17 residues. J gave up 5 bases and V 5 bases, and 15 bases lay outside the gene matches. The CDR3 spells CASSPKGTGFGGTEAFF. The CDR3 DNA reads TGTGCCAGCAGCCCAAAGGGGACAGGGTTCGGTGGGACTGAAGCTTTCTTT.

This clone appeared a few times. In DNA, the CDR3 is TGTGCCAGCAGGGACAGGGGGCTCAACGAGCAGTACTTC. This translates into CASRDRGLNEQYF. This chain connects TRBV6-1 to TRBJ2-7; 11 bases line up with TRBD1. Germline V gene lookup returns CDR1 MNHNS and CDR2 SASEGT. This CDR3 has 13 residues. J lost 5 bases, V lost 6 bases, and 3 bases had no gene match.

V is TRBV20-1 and J is TRBJ2-7; D gene unclear. The V gene lost 1 base and the J gene lost 6 bases, with 7 bases spanning the gap. From germline, CDR1 is DFQATT and CDR2 SNEGSKA (reference sequence). The CDR3 has 11 amino acids. This CDR3 is CSARVQAEQYF. In DNA, the CDR3 is TGCAGTGCTAGAGTCCAGGCCGAGCAGTACTTC.

This clone was counted a few times. This chain links TRBV9 with TRBJ1-2; a possible D gene is TRBD1 (6 bases). The germline CDR1 and CDR2 sequences are SGDLS and YYNGEE. V lost 3 bases and J lost 1, with 13 bases in between. CDR3 size: 15 residues. The CDR3 coding sequence is TGTGCCAGCAGCGGATACGGGACACTTAACTATGGCTACACCTTC. Amino acids: CASSGYGTLNYGYTF.

This clone was detected a few times. CDR3 in amino acids: CAWRQETVNYGYTF. CDR3 in DNA: TGTGCCTGGAGACAAGAGACAGTTAACTATGGCTACACCTTC. V usage is TRBV30 and J usage is TRBJ1-2; TRBD1 might be the D (5 bases). Trimming pared 3 bases from V and 1 base from J, leaving 12 bases between. Germline V gene data show CDR1 as GTSNPN and CDR2 as SVGIG (reference sequence). This CDR3 is 14 amino acids long.

This clone was detected once. This chain joins TRBV30 and TRBJ2-1; TRBD1 might be the D (6 bases). The germline CDR1 and CDR2 sequences are GTSNPN and SVGIG (reference sequence). CDR3 length: 16 residues. V lost 3 bases and J 0 bases, leaving 15 bases between the germline ends. The CDR3 loop is CAWRETGSSSYNEQFF. The DNA for the CDR3 is TGTGCCTGGAGAGAGACAGGCTCCAGCTCCTACAATGAGCAGTTCTTC.

The chain couples TRBV18 to TRBJ2-7; no definite D call. Germline-derived CDR1 and CDR2 are KGHSH and LQKENI. The ends were cut back, 3 bases at V and 6 bases at J, with 15 bases in the middle. The CDR3 is 14 amino acids. CDR3 nucleotides: TGTGCCAGCTCACCTACCGGTCAGACTGGCGAGCAGTACTTC. Its protein product is CASSPTGQTGEQYF.

This clone was observed a handful of times. The chain couples TRBV10-1 to TRBJ2-5, with 10 bases that match TRBD2. The junction had 14 bases not matched to a gene; V was cut back by 10 bases and J by 9 bases. The germline V gene encodes CDR1 WNHNN and CDR2 SYGVQD (reference sequence). The CDR3 runs to 14 residues. CDR3 sequence (DNA): TGCGCCACCCGACTAGCGGGCCTTTGCTGGGCCCAGTACTTC. Translated, it gives CATRLAGLCWAQYF.

V is TRBV6-1 and J is TRBJ1-3; TRBD1 is a possible D gene (5 bases). Germline assignment: CDR1 MNHNS and CDR2 SASEGT. The CDR3 totals 15 residues. V gave up 3 bases and J gave up 0 bases, with 9 bases separating them. The CDR3 sequence is CASSDRTFSGNTIYF. The CDR3 bases are TGTGCCAGCAGTGACCGGACATTCTCTGGAAACACCATATATTTT.

This clone was counted between two and nine times. The chain joins TRBV5-1 to TRBJ1-1; the match to TRBD1 covers 8 bases. From germline, CDR1 is SGHRS and CDR2 YFSETQ. The ends lost 4 bases at V and 4 bases at J; junction bases unmatched: 6. The CDR3 is 14 amino acids. CDR3: CASSTRGLGTEAFF. The CDR3 nucleotides are TGCGCCAGCAGCACCAGGGGGCTGGGCACTGAAGCTTTCTTT.

The chain is built from TRBV13 and TRBJ2-7; tentatively, D is TRBD1 (6 bases). The CDR3 spans 14 residues. The V gene's germline CDR1 is PRHDT and CDR2 FYEKMQ (reference sequence). Trimming removed 5 bases from V and 3 bases from J, with 14 bases in between. CDR3 loop: CASSGPRQVYEQYF. The CDR3 nucleotides are TGTGCCAGCAGCGGGCCGCGACAGGTCTACGAGCAGTACTTC.

In its sample, this clone was seen a few times. DNA for the CDR3: TGTGCCAGCAGTTTGACAGGGGGCGGCTACGAGCAGTACTTC. This gives the protein CASSLTGGGYEQYF. V gene TRBV27 combines with J gene TRBJ2-7; TRBD1 agrees at 10 bases. The CDR3 loop spans 14 amino acids. After removal of 3 bases from V and 3 bases from J, the junction contained 2 bases not matched to a gene. CDR1 MNHEY and CDR2 SMNVEV come from the germline V gene (reference sequence).

This clone was counted a single time. The chain combines TRBV6-5 with TRBJ2-7; 7 bases agree with TRBD1. This CDR3 comprises 16 residues. In germline, CDR1 is MNHEY, CDR2 SVGAGI. With 4 bases clipped from V and 4 bases from J, the junction kept 13 bases outside the gene matches. The CDR3 coding sequence is TGTGCCAGCAGTTCGTCACGACGGGACAGCCCATACGAGCAGTACTTC. Translation: CASSSSRRDSPYEQYF.